A selection of T cell receptor beta chains follows, all from one sample in a study of blood T cell repertoires in COVID-19. Sequenced by immunoSEQ multiplex PCR; TCRdb stores in-frame clones only, minus some. The table records roughly 150,000 clones, around 81% of them present only once. Material: peripheral blood. The source is a man between 60 and 75 years old with active or convalescent COVID-19. Both conserved end residues are part of each CDR3. The D gene is left open where the match is weak. For some rows the clone size is stated as once, few or many, or as a class when expanded; others skip it.

v_call: TRBV20-1
clone_size: NA
j_call: TRBJ1-6
d_call: TRBD1
cdr3_aa: CSASDARGAVNSPLHF
cdr3_nt: TGCAGTGCTAGTGACGCCAGGGGGGCCGTTAATTCACCCCTCCACTTT

v_call: TRBV5-6
clone_size: NA
j_call: TRBJ2-1
d_call: NA
cdr3_aa: CASSPLGGGGSEQFF
cdr3_nt: TGTGCCAGCAGCCCCCTGGGAGGGGGGGGGAGTGAGCAGTTCTTC

v_call: TRBV25-1
clone_size: NA
j_call: TRBJ2-6
d_call: TRBD2
cdr3_aa: CASRAGGSISAVLTF
cdr3_nt: TGTGCCAGCCGGGCGGGGGGGTCAATATCCGCGGTCCTGACTTTC

v_call: TRBV6-1
clone_size: NA
j_call: TRBJ2-4
d_call: TRBD1
cdr3_aa: CASSDGTENIQYF
cdr3_nt: TGTGCCAGCAGTGATGGGACAGAAAACATTCAGTACTTC

v_call: TRBV3-1/TRBV3-2
clone_size: once
j_call: TRBJ2-1
d_call: TRBD2
cdr3_aa: CASSRAGLAGGSYNEQFF
cdr3_nt: TGTGCCAGCAGCCGAGCGGGACTAGCGGGAGGCTCCTACAATGAGCAGTTCTTC

v_call: TRBV6-2/TRBV6-3
clone_size: NA
j_call: TRBJ2-1
d_call: NA
cdr3_aa: CASSYSAGHTYNEQFF
cdr3_nt: TGTGCCAGCAGTTACTCGGCGGGCCACACCTACAATGAGCAGTTCTTC

v_call: TRBV6-5
clone_size: NA
j_call: TRBJ1-2
d_call: NA
cdr3_aa: CASISTVYGYTF
cdr3_nt: TGTGCCAGCATTTCGACAGTCTATGGCTACACCTTC

v_call: TRBV28
clone_size: NA
j_call: TRBJ1-1
d_call: TRBD1
cdr3_aa: CASSLPPQGALNTEAFF
cdr3_nt: TGTGCCAGCAGTTTACCCCCCCAGGGGGCCCTGAACACTGAAGCTTTCTTT

v_call: TRBV2
clone_size: NA
j_call: TRBJ1-6
d_call: NA
cdr3_aa: CASSWLASPLHF
cdr3_nt: TGTGCCAGCAGTTGGTTGGCTTCACCCCTCCACTTT

v_call: TRBV5-4
clone_size: NA
j_call: TRBJ1-4
d_call: TRBD1
cdr3_aa: CASRAQGAGEKLFF
cdr3_nt: TGTGCCAGCAGGGCACAGGGGGCTGGTGAAAAACTGTTTTTT

v_call: TRBV19
clone_size: NA
j_call: TRBJ1-1
d_call: TRBD1
cdr3_aa: CASSRDRLAFF
cdr3_nt: TGTGCCAGTAGTAGGGACAGACTGGCTTTCTTT

v_call: TRBV11-2
clone_size: few
j_call: TRBJ2-1
d_call: NA
cdr3_aa: CASSPSREQFF
cdr3_nt: TGTGCCAGCAGTCCCTCCAGAGAGCAGTTCTTC

v_call: TRBV5-6
clone_size: NA
j_call: TRBJ1-5
d_call: TRBD1
cdr3_aa: CASSLRGQARNQPQHF
cdr3_nt: TGTGCCAGCAGCTTGAGGGGACAGGCTAGGAATCAGCCCCAGCATTTT

v_call: TRBV28
clone_size: few
j_call: TRBJ1-1
d_call: TRBD1
cdr3_aa: CASSSDRDEAFF
cdr3_nt: TGTGCCAGCAGCTCGGACAGGGACGAAGCTTTCTTT

v_call: TRBV15
clone_size: NA
j_call: TRBJ2-5
d_call: NA
cdr3_aa: CATSREQINSQETQYF
cdr3_nt: TGTGCCACCAGCAGAGAACAGATTAATTCCCAAGAGACCCAGTACTTC

v_call: TRBV21-1
clone_size: NA
j_call: TRBJ2-3
d_call: NA
cdr3_aa: CASSKPRLAGADTQYF
cdr3_nt: TGTGCCAGCAGCAAACCTCGTCTAGCGGGAGCAGATACGCAGTATTTT

v_call: TRBV6-4
clone_size: NA
j_call: TRBJ1-2
d_call: TRBD1
cdr3_aa: CASSVQAWDSDPYGYTF
cdr3_nt: TGTGCCAGCAGTGTCCAAGCGTGGGACAGCGATCCGTATGGCTACACCTTC

v_call: TRBV5-8
clone_size: NA
j_call: TRBJ1-1
d_call: TRBD1
cdr3_aa: CASNRQGETEAFF
cdr3_nt: TGTGCCAGCAACCGACAGGGGGAAACTGAAGCTTTCTTT

v_call: TRBV10-3
clone_size: NA
j_call: TRBJ1-1
d_call: TRBD1
cdr3_aa: CATGQVGSLLDTEAFF
cdr3_nt: TGTGCCACCGGACAGGTGGGCTCCCTTTTGGACACTGAAGCTTTCTTT

v_call: TRBV5-1
clone_size: NA
j_call: TRBJ1-4
d_call: NA
cdr3_aa: CASSFSTATNEKLFF
cdr3_nt: TGCGCCAGCAGCTTCTCGACAGCAACTAATGAAAAACTGTTTTTT

v_call: TRBV4-2
clone_size: NA
j_call: TRBJ1-1
d_call: NA
cdr3_aa: CASSQDSYTEAFF
cdr3_nt: TGTGCCAGCAGCCAAGATAGCTACACTGAAGCTTTCTTT

v_call: TRBV6-5
clone_size: NA
j_call: TRBJ2-7
d_call: TRBD1
cdr3_aa: CASRDRGLAYEQYF
cdr3_nt: TGTGCCAGCAGAGACAGGGGGCTGGCCTACGAGCAGTACTTC

v_call: TRBV28
clone_size: once
j_call: TRBJ2-7
d_call: NA
cdr3_aa: CATPNTRSSYEQYF
cdr3_nt: TGTGCCACCCCTAACACTAGGAGCTCCTACGAGCAGTACTTC

v_call: TRBV6-6
clone_size: NA
j_call: TRBJ2-3
d_call: TRBD2
cdr3_aa: CASNLAGPADTQYF
cdr3_nt: TGTGCCAGCAATCTAGCGGGGCCCGCAGATACGCAGTATTTT

v_call: TRBV11-3
clone_size: few
j_call: TRBJ2-1
d_call: NA
cdr3_aa: CASSSTGEQFF
cdr3_nt: TGTGCCAGCAGCTCCACCGGGGAGCAGTTCTTC

v_call: TRBV4-1
clone_size: NA
j_call: TRBJ2-5
d_call: TRBD2
cdr3_aa: CASSQGGSGKQETQYF
cdr3_nt: TGCGCCAGCAGCCAAGGGGGTAGCGGGAAGCAAGAGACCCAGTACTTC

v_call: TRBV7-8
clone_size: NA
j_call: TRBJ1-3
d_call: NA
cdr3_aa: CASSFVAQAGNTIYF
cdr3_nt: TGTGCCAGCAGCTTTGTCGCACAGGCTGGAAACACCATATATTTT

v_call: TRBV4-2
clone_size: NA
j_call: TRBJ2-1
d_call: TRBD2
cdr3_aa: CASSKPSGSYNEQFF
cdr3_nt: TGTGCCAGCAGCAAACCTAGCGGTTCATACAATGAGCAGTTCTTC

v_call: TRBV27
clone_size: NA
j_call: TRBJ2-2
d_call: TRBD1
cdr3_aa: CASSLLTGSVGELFF
cdr3_nt: TGTGCCAGCAGTTTGTTGACAGGGTCGGTCGGGGAGCTGTTTTTT

v_call: TRBV5-1
clone_size: NA
j_call: TRBJ2-1
d_call: NA
cdr3_aa: CASSLALASNEQFF
cdr3_nt: TGCGCCAGCAGCTTGGCCCTAGCCTCCAATGAGCAGTTCTTC

v_call: TRBV9
clone_size: NA
j_call: TRBJ2-1
d_call: TRBD2
cdr3_aa: CASSPTLSGSYNEQFF
cdr3_nt: TGTGCCAGCAGCCCGACCCTTAGCGGGAGTTACAATGAGCAGTTCTTC

v_call: TRBV28
clone_size: NA
j_call: TRBJ1-1
d_call: TRBD1
cdr3_aa: CASTSGGRTEAFF
cdr3_nt: TGTGCCAGCACCTCAGGGGGCCGGACTGAAGCTTTCTTT

v_call: TRBV5-1
clone_size: once
j_call: TRBJ2-1
d_call: TRBD2
cdr3_aa: CASSLAVTSGGNEQFF
cdr3_nt: TGCGCCAGCAGCTTGGCCGTGACTAGCGGGGGGAATGAGCAGTTCTTC

v_call: TRBV19
clone_size: NA
j_call: TRBJ1-1
d_call: NA
cdr3_aa: CASRDRNTEAFF
cdr3_nt: TGTGCCAGTAGGGACAGAAACACTGAAGCTTTCTTT

v_call: TRBV19
clone_size: few
j_call: TRBJ1-2
d_call: NA
cdr3_aa: CASGWRRGYTF
cdr3_nt: TGTGCCAGTGGTTGGCGGCGGGGCTACACCTTC

v_call: TRBV6-5
clone_size: NA
j_call: TRBJ1-6
d_call: TRBD1
cdr3_aa: CASSRDRENSPLHF
cdr3_nt: TGTGCCAGCAGCCGGGACAGGGAGAATTCACCCCTCCACTTT

v_call: TRBV28
clone_size: NA
j_call: TRBJ1-3
d_call: NA
cdr3_aa: CASEKSSGNTIYF
cdr3_nt: TGTGCCAGCGAGAAGAGCTCTGGAAACACCATATATTTT

v_call: TRBV15
clone_size: few
j_call: TRBJ2-7
d_call: NA
cdr3_aa: CATSRDLPYEQYF
cdr3_nt: TGTGCCACCAGCAGAGATCTCCCCTACGAGCAGTACTTC

v_call: TRBV25-1
clone_size: NA
j_call: TRBJ2-4
d_call: TRBD1
cdr3_aa: CASSEFGTGGEDIQYF
cdr3_nt: TGTGCCAGCAGTGAATTTGGGACAGGGGGGGAGGACATTCAGTACTTC

v_call: TRBV3-1/TRBV3-2
clone_size: few
j_call: TRBJ1-2
d_call: NA
cdr3_aa: CASSQRGGGYGYTF
cdr3_nt: TGTGCCAGCAGCCAGAGGGGCGGGGGCTATGGCTACACCTTC

v_call: TRBV5-6
clone_size: NA
j_call: TRBJ2-3
d_call: TRBD2
cdr3_aa: CASSLLLAGGSSPTDTQYF
cdr3_nt: TGTGCCAGCAGCTTGTTACTAGCGGGAGGGTCCTCCCCCACAGATACGCAGTATTTT

v_call: TRBV13
clone_size: NA
j_call: TRBJ2-7
d_call: TRBD1
cdr3_aa: CASSTRTGPSEQYF
cdr3_nt: TGTGCCAGCAGCACCCGGACAGGGCCGAGCGAGCAGTACTTC

v_call: TRBV10-1
clone_size: once
j_call: TRBJ2-3
d_call: TRBD2
cdr3_aa: CASSDLVAGDGFHTDTQYF
cdr3_nt: TGCGCCAGCAGCGACCTGGTAGCGGGAGATGGGTTCCACACAGATACGCAGTATTTT

v_call: TRBV10-2
clone_size: NA
j_call: TRBJ1-1
d_call: NA
cdr3_aa: CASRGAGVEAFF
cdr3_nt: TGCGCCAGCAGGGGGGCCGGGGTTGAAGCTTTCTTT

v_call: TRBV10-3
clone_size: NA
j_call: TRBJ2-2
d_call: NA
cdr3_aa: CATLKERVTGELFF
cdr3_nt: TGTGCCACCCTTAAAGAGAGGGTCACCGGGGAGCTGTTTTTT

v_call: TRBV7-9
clone_size: NA
j_call: TRBJ1-1
d_call: NA
cdr3_aa: CASSHLTGHGEAFF
cdr3_nt: TGTGCCAGCAGCCACCTGACAGGTCATGGTGAAGCTTTCTTT

v_call: TRBV10-1
clone_size: NA
j_call: TRBJ2-2
d_call: TRBD1
cdr3_aa: CASSESQGVTGELFF
cdr3_nt: TGCGCCAGCAGTGAGTCGCAGGGGGTTACCGGGGAGCTGTTTTTT

v_call: TRBV3-1/TRBV3-2
clone_size: once
j_call: TRBJ2-2
d_call: NA
cdr3_aa: CASSQVGVTGELFF
cdr3_nt: TGTGCCAGCAGCCAAGTCGGGGTCACCGGGGAGCTGTTTTTT

v_call: TRBV19
clone_size: many
j_call: TRBJ2-2
d_call: NA
cdr3_aa: CATRNWAENTGELFF
cdr3_nt: TGTGCCACAAGAAATTGGGCCGAGAACACCGGGGAGCTGTTTTTT

v_call: TRBV21-1
clone_size: NA
j_call: TRBJ2-4
d_call: NA
cdr3_aa: CASSTGRNIQYF
cdr3_nt: TGTGCCAGCAGTACAGGGCGGAACATTCAGTACTTC